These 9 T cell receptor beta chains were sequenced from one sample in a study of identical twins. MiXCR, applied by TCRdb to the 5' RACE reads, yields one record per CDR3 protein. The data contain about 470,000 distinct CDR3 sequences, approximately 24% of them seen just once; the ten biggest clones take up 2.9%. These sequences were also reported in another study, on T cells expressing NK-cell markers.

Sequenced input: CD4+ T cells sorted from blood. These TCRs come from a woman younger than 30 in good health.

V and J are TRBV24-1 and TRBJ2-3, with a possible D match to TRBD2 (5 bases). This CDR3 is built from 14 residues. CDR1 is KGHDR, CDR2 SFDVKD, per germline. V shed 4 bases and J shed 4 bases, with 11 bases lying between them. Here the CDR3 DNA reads TGTGCCACCAGTGAGTCGGGGATCTCAGATACGCAGTATTTT. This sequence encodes CATSESGISDTQYF.

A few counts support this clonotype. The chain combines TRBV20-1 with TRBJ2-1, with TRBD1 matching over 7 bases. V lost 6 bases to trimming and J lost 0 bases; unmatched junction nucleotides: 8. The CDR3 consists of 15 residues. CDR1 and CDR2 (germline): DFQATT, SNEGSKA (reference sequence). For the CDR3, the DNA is TGCAGTGCCTCCCGGGGACAGAGCTCCTACAATGAGCAGTTCTTC. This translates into CSASRGQSSYNEQFF.

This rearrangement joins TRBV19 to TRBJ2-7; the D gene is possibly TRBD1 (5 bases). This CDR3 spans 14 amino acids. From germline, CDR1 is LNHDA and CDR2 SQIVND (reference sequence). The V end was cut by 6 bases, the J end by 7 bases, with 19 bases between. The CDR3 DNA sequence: TGTGCCAGTAGAACCCCGACAGTCCCGTTTGAGCAGTACTTC. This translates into CASRTPTVPFEQYF.

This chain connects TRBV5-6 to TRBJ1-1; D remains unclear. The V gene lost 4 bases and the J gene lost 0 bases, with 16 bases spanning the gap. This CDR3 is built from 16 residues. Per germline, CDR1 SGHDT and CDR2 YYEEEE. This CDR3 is CASSPRLGRLNTEAFF. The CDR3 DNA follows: TGTGCCAGCAGCCCCCGCCTCGGCAGATTGAACACTGAAGCTTTCTTT.

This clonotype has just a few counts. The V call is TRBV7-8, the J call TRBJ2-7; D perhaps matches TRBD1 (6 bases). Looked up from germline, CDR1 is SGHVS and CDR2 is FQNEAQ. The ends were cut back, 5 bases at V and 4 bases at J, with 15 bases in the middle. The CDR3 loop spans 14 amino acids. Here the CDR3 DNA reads TGTGCCAGCAGCCCGGACAGAATAGTTTACGAGCAGTACTTC. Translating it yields CASSPDRIVYEQYF.

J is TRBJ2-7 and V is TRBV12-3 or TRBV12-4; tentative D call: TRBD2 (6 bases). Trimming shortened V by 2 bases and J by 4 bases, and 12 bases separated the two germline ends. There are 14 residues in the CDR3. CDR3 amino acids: CASSLRLGGYEQYF. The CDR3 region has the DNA TGTGCCAGCAGTTTACGGCTGGGGGGATACGAGCAGTACTTC.

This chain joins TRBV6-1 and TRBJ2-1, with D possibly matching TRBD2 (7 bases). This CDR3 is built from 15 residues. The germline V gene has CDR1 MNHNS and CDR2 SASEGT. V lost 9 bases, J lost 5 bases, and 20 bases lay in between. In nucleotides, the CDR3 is TGTGCCAGTAAACTGGGAGGGGGGCCCCACAATGAGCAGTTCTTC. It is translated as CASKLGGGPHNEQFF.

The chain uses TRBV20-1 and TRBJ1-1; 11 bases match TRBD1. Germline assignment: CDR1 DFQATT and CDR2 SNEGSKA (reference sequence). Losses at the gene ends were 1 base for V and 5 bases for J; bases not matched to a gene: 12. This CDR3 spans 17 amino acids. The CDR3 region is CSARGGGQGVRWTEAFF. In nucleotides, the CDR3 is TGCAGTGCTAGAGGAGGGGGACAGGGGGTGAGGTGGACTGAAGCTTTCTTT.

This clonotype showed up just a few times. The CDR3 sequence is CASSLPGNSYEQYF. CDR3 coding DNA: TGCGCCAGCAGCTTACCGGGCAACTCCTACGAGCAGTACTTC. The chain couples TRBV5-1 to TRBJ2-7; D remains unclear. The V end was cut by 2 bases, the J end by 0 bases, with 9 bases between. The CDR3 contains 14 residues. The germline gives CDR1 SGHRS, CDR2 YFSETQ. Full variable domain (remainder filled in from reference TRBV5-1 and TRBJ2-7): KAGVTQTPRYLIKTRGQQVTLSCSPISGHRSVSWYQQTPGQGLQFLFEYFSETQRNKGNFPGRFSGRQFSNSRSEMNVSTLELGDSALYLCASSLPGNSYEQYFGPGTRLTVT.